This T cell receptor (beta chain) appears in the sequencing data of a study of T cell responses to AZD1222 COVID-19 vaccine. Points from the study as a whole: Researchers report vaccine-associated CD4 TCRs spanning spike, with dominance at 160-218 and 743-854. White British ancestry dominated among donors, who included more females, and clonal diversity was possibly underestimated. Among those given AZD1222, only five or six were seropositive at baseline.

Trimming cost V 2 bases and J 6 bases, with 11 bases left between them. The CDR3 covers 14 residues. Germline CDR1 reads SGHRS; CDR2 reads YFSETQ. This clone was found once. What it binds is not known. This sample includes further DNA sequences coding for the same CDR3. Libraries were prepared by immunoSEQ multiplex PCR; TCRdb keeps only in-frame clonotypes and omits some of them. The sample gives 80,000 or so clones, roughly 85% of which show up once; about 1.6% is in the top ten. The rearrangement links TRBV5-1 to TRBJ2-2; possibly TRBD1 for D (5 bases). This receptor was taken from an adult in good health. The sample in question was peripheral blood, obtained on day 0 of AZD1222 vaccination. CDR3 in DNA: TGCGCCAGCAGCTTCCGGCAGGGCGCCGGGGAGCTGTTTTTT. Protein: CASSFRQGAGELFF.